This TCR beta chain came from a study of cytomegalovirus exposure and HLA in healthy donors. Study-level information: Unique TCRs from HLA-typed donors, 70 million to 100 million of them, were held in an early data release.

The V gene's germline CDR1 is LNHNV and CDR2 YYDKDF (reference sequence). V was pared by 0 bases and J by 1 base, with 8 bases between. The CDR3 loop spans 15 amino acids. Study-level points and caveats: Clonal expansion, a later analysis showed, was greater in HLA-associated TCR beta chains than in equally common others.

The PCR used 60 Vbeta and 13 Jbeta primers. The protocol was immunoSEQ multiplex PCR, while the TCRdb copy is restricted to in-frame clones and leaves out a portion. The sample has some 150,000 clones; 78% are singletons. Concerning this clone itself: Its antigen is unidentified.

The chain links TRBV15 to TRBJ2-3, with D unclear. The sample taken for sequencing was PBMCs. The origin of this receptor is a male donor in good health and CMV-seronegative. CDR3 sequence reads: CATSRERSGTDTQYF. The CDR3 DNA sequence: TGTGCCACCAGCAGAGAAAGGAGTGGCACAGATACGCAGTATTTT. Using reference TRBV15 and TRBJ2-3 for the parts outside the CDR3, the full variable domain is DAMVIQNPRYQVTQFGKPVTLSCSQTLNHNVMYWYQQKSSQAPKLLFHYYDKDFNNEADTPDNFQSRRPNTSFCFLDIRSPGLGDTAMYLCATSRERSGTDTQYFGPGTRLTVL.